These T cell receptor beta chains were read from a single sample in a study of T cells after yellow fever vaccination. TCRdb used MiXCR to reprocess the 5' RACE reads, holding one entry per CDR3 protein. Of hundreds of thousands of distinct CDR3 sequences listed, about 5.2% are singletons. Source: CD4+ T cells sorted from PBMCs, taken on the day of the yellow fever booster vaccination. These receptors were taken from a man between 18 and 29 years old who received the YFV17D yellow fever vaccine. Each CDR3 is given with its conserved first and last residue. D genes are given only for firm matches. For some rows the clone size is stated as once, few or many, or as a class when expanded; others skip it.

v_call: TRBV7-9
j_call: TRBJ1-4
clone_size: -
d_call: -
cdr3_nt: TGTGCCAGCAGCTATGACAGCGTAGAAAATGAAAAACTGTTTTTT
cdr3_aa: CASSYDSVENEKLFF

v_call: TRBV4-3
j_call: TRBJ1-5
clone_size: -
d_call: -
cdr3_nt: TGCGCCAGCAGCCAATCAAGCGTTAATCAGCCCCAGCATTTT
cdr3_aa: CASSQSSVNQPQHF

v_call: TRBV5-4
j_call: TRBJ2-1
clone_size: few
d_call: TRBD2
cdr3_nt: TGTGCCAGCAACGCCGGGCTAGCGGGGGGGAGGGATGAGCAGTTCTTC
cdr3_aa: CASNAGLAGGRDEQFF

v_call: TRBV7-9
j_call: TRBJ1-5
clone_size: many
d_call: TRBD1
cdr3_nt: TGTGCCAGCAGTTTAACCGGGACAGGGGCTCAGCCCCAGCATTTT
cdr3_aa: CASSLTGTGAQPQHF

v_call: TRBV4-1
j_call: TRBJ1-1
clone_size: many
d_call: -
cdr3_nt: TGCGCCAGCAGCCAAGATCGGCGTCAGGTTGAAGCTTTCTTT
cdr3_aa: CASSQDRRQVEAFF

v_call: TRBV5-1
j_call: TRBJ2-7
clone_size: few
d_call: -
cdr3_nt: TGCGCCAGCAGCTTGGTCCGATCTTACGAGCAGTACTTC
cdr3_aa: CASSLVRSYEQYF

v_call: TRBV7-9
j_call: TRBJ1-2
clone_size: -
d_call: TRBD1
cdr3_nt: TGTGCCAGCAGCTCGCCCCGGGACAGGATTAACTATGGCTACACCTTC
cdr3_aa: CASSSPRDRINYGYTF

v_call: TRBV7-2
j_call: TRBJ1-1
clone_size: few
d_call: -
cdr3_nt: TGTGCCAGCAGCTGGAGTCGGGGGCTCGGGACTGAAGCTTTCTTT
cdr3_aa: CASSWSRGLGTEAFF

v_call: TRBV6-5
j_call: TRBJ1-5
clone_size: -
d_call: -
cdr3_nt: TGTGCCAGCAGACCTACAGGGACCTGGCAGCCCCAGCATTTT
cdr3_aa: CASRPTGTWQPQHF

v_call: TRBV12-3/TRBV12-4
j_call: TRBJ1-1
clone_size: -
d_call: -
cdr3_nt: TGTGCCAGCAGTTTTTGGGGGGAAAACACTGAAGCTTTCTTT
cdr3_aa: CASSFWGENTEAFF

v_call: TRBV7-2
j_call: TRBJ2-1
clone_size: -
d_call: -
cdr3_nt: TGTGCCAGCAGCCGAGATCGGGGCTACAATGAGCAGTTCTTC
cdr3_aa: CASSRDRGYNEQFF

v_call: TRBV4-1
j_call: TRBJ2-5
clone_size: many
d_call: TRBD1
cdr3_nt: TGCGCCAGCAGCCGAACGCCTCCAGGGGGTTCACGCGAGACCCAGTACTTC
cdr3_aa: CASSRTPPGGSRETQYF

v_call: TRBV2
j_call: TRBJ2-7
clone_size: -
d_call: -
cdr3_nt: TGTGCCAGCTTTGAACGGGCCGTGGGGGGCAACGAGCAGTACTTC
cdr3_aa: CASFERAVGGNEQYF

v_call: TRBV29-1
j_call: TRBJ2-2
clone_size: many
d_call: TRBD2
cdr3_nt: TGCAGCGGCAGGAGGACTAGCGGTCCCGGGGAGCTGTTTTTT
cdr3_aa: CSGRRTSGPGELFF

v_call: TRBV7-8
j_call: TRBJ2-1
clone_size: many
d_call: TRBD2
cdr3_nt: TGTGCCAGCCTGAGGTCTTTTACTAGCGGGGGGTTAGGTGAGCAGTTCTTC
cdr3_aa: CASLRSFTSGGLGEQFF

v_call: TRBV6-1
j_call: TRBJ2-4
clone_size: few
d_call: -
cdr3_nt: TGTGCCAGCAGTGAGAGGTACGCCAAAAACATTCAGTACTTC
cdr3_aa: CASSERYAKNIQYF

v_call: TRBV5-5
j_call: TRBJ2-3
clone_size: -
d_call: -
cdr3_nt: TGTGCCAGCAGCTTGTCTGTTAACACAGATACGCAGTATTTT
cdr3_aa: CASSLSVNTDTQYF

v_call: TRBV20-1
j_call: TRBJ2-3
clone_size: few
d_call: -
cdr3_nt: TGCAGTGCTAGAGAGGGCGGGAACACAGATACGCAGTATTTT
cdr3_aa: CSAREGGNTDTQYF

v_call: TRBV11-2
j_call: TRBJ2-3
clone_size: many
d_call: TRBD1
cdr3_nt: TGTGCCAGCAGCCGTTACAGGGGGCAAGAAGATACGCAGTATTTT
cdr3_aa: CASSRYRGQEDTQYF

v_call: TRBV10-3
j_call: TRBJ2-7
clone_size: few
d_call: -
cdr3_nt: TGTGCCGTGCGATGGGGCGGAGGCGACGAGCAGTACTTC
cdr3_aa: CAVRWGGGDEQYF

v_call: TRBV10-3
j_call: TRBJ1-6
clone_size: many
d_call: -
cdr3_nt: TGTGCCATCAGTTCAGGGGACTCACCCCTCCACTTT
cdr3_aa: CAISSGDSPLHF

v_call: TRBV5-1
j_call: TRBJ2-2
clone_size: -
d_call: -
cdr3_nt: TGCGCCAGCAGCCTGGCATGGCACACCGGGGAGCTGTTTTTT
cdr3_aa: CASSLAWHTGELFF

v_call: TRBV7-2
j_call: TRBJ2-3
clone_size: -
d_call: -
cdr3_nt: TGTGCCAGCAGCTTAGTTGGGGGGCGGGACCCCAATACGCAGTATTTT
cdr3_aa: CASSLVGGRDPNTQYF

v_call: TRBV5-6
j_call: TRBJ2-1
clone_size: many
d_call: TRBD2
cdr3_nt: TGTGCCAGCACCGCCCTAGCGGGGTCCAATGAGCAGTTCTTC
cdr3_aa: CASTALAGSNEQFF

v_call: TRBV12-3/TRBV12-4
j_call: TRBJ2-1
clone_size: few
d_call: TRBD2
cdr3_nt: TGTGCCAGCAGACGTCTAGCGGGGAGTTACAATGAGCAGTTCTTC
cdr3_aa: CASRRLAGSYNEQFF

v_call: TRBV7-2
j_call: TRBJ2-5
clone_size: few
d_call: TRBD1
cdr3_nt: TGTGCCAGCAGCCAACGGACAGGGGCCCAAGAGACCCAGTACTTC
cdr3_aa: CASSQRTGAQETQYF

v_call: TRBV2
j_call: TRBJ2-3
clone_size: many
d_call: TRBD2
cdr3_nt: TGTGCCAGCGCTAGCGGTTATAGCACAGATACGCAGTATTTT
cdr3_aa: CASASGYSTDTQYF

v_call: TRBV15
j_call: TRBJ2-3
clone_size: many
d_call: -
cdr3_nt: TGTGCCACCAGCAGAGCCCCCCCTCTGAGCACAGATACGCAGTATTTT
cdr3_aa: CATSRAPPLSTDTQYF

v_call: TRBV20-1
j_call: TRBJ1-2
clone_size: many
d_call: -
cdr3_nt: TGCAGTGCTACAGAGGACCTTTCACGGGGCTATGGCTACACCTTC
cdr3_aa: CSATEDLSRGYGYTF

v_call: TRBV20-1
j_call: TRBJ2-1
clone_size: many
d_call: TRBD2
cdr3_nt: TGCAGTGCTAGAGATAGACTAGCGGGGACCAATGAGCAGTTCTTC
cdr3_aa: CSARDRLAGTNEQFF

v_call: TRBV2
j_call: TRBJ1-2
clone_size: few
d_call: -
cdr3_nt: TGTGCCAGCAGTATAATCCGGGACAAAGCTAACTATGGCTACACCTTC
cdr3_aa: CASSIIRDKANYGYTF

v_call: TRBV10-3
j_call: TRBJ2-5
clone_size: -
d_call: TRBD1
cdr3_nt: TGTGCCATCAGTGAATCAGGGGGTGCCGGGACCCAGTACTTC
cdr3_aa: CAISESGGAGTQYF

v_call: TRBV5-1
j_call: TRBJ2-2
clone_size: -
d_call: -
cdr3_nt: TGCGCCAGCAGCTTGGGGCGAGGGGGGAACACCGGGGAGCTGTTTTTT
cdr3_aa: CASSLGRGGNTGELFF

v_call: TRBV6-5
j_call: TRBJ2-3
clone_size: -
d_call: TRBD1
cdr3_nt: TGTGCCAGCAGGGATCAGGGGGCCCTCAGCACAGATACGCAGTATTTT
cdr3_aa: CASRDQGALSTDTQYF

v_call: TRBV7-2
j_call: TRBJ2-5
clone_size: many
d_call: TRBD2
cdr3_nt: TGTGCCAGCAAGCGGGGGGCGGGAGAGACCCAGTACTTC
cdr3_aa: CASKRGAGETQYF

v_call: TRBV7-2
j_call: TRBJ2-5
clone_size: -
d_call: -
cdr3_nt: TGTGCCAGCAGCTTAGTGGCCCGGTCTACTCAAGAGACCCAGTACTTC
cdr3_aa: CASSLVARSTQETQYF

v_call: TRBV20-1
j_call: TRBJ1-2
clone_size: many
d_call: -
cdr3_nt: TGTGCGGCGTCTGCAAATGGCTACACCTTC
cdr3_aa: CAASANGYTF

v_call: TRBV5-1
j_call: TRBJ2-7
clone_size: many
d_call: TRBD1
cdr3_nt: TGCGCCAGCAGCTTGGTCGGGACAGGCACCTACGAGCAGTACTTC
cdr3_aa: CASSLVGTGTYEQYF

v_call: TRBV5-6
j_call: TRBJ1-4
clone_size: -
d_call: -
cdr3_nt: TGTGCCAGCAGCCTTCCACTAGGGGAAAAACTGTTTTTT
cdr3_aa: CASSLPLGEKLFF

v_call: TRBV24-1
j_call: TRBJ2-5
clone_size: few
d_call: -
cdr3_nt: TGTGCCACCAGTGGGTCATACCAAGAGACCCAGTACTTC
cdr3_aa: CATSGSYQETQYF

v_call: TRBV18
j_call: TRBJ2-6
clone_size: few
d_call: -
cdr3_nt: TGTGCCAGCTCACCACCCGGGACTGGGGCCAACGTCCTGACTTTC
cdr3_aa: CASSPPGTGANVLTF

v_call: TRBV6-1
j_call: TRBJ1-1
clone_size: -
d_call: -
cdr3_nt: TGTGCCAGCAGTACAACCGGGACGGTGAACACTGAAGCTTTCTTT
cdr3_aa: CASSTTGTVNTEAFF

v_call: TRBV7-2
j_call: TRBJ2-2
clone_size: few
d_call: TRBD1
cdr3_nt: TGTGCCAGCAGCAGGCTCGGGACAGGGAACACCGGGGAGCTGTTTTTT
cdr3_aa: CASSRLGTGNTGELFF

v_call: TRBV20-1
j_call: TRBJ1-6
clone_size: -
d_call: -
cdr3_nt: TGCAGTGCTAGAGATAACAGGATCTCTTCACCCCTCCACTTT
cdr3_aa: CSARDNRISSPLHF

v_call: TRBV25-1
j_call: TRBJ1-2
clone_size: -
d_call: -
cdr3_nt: TGTGCCAGCACCGAGGGACAAGCTTATGGCTACACCTTC
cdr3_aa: CASTEGQAYGYTF

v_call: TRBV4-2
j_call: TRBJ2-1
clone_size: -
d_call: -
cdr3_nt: TGTGCCAGCAGCCAAGAATTAGGGGCCTACAATGAGCAGTTCTTC
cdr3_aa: CASSQELGAYNEQFF

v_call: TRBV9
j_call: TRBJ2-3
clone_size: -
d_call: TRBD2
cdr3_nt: TGTGCCAGCAGCGGAAGCGGGGGGGCACATACGCAGTATTTT
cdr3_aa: CASSGSGGAHTQYF

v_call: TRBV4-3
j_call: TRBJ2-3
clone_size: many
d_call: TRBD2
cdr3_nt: TGCGCCAGCAGCCAACTAGCGGGGGCCACAGATACGCAGTATTTT
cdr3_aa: CASSQLAGATDTQYF

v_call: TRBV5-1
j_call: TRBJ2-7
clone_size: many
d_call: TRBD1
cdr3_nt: TGCGCCAGCAGCGTGACAGGGGGCCTCTCCTACGAGCAGTACTTC
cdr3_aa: CASSVTGGLSYEQYF

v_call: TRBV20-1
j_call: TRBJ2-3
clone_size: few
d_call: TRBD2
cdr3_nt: TGCAGTGCCCCGGGACTAGGTGCAGATACGCAGTATTTT
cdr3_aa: CSAPGLGADTQYF

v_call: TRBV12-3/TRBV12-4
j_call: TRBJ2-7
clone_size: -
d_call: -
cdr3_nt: TGTGCCAGCAGTCCTTCCTACGGGGGTACCTACGAGCAGTACTTC
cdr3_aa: CASSPSYGGTYEQYF

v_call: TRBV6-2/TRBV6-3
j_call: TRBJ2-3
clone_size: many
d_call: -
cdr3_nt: TGTGCCAGCAGTTACTCCGAGGGTACGCAGTATTTT
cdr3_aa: CASSYSEGTQYF

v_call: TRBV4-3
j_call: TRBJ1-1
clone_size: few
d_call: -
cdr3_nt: TGCGCCAGCAGCCAAGTCCGGGGCTTGAACACTGAAGCTTTCTTT
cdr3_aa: CASSQVRGLNTEAFF

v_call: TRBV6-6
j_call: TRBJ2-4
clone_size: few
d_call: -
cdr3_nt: TGTGCCAGCAGTCTGGGTCGGGGAAGCCTAGCCAAAAACATTCAGTACTTC
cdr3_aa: CASSLGRGSLAKNIQYF

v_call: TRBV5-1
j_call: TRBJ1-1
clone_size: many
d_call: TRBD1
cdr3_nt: TGCGCCAGACCGGACAGGGGGCACGTGGTGAACACTGAAGCTTTCTTT
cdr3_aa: CARPDRGHVVNTEAFF

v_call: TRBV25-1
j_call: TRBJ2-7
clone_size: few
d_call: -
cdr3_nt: TGTGCCAGCGGGGGTACAAGCTCCTACGAGCAGTACTTC
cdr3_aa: CASGGTSSYEQYF

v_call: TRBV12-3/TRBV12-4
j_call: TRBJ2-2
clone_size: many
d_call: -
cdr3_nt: TGTGCCAGCAGTTTATCCCCCAGGGAGGAGGGAGCCGGGGAGCTGTTTTTT
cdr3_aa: CASSLSPREEGAGELFF

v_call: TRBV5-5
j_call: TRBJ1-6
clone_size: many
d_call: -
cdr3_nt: TGTGCCAGCAGCTTGGGCCACGTCTCCCGTGGATATAATTCACCCCTCCACTTT
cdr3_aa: CASSLGHVSRGYNSPLHF

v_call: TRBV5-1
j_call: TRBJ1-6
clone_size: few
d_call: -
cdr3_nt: TGCGCCAGCAGCTTGCAGGGGAAATTGGAGAGTTCACCCCTCCACTTT
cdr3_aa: CASSLQGKLESSPLHF

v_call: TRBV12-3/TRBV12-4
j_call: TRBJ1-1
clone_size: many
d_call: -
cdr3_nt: TGTGCCAGCTCACGGGGGACTGAAGCTTTCTTT
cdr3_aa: CASSRGTEAFF